This T cell receptor (beta chain) was sequenced during a study of shared clonotypes between healthy human individuals. General study results and limits: Blood was the sole source, and tissue repertoires probably differ.

Germline-derived CDR1 and CDR2 are MDHEN and SYDVKM. The CDR3 has 16 amino acids. V lost 6 bases and J lost 5, with 23 bases in between. Of note for this clone: The antigen remains undetermined.

Naive-designated CD8 cells lacked CD45RO, were positively enriched for CCR7, and omitted terminally differentiated effector memory CD45RA+ cells. TCRdb's table, derived via immunoSEQ multiplex PCR, lists solely in-frame clones and lacks some. The sample lists roughly 2,000,000 clones; over 85% were seen once. The receptor was derived from a man aged 18 to 30 in good health. Some clones in this sample may be carry-over from other donors' samples. Sequenced sample: naive CD8+ T cells from PBMCs. V is TRBV28 and J is TRBJ2-7; perhaps TRBD1 as D (5 bases). CDR3 in DNA: TGTGCCAGCAGCCTGGAAGGGGCCCCAAGTTCCCACGAGCAGTACTTC. This sequence encodes CASSLEGAPSSHEQYF. The full variable domain, its missing parts supplied by reference TRBV28 and TRBJ2-7, is DVKVTQSSRYLVKRTGEKVFLECVQDMDHENMFWYRQDPGLGLRLIYFSYDVKMKEKGDIPEGYSVSREKKERFSLILESASTNQTSMYLCASSLEGAPSSHEQYFGPGTRLTVT.